Below are 27 T cell receptor beta chains sequenced from a single sample in a study of CXCR3-negative and CXCR3-positive naive CD8 T cells. General observations from the study: Hydrophobicity was higher for TRB CDR3s found in CXCR3-positive naive cells than in CXCR3-negative naive cells.

The TRB libraries of cDNA were built by UMI-labeled 5' RACE. TCRdb reprocessed the 5' RACE reads; each CDR3 protein has one entry and no DNA is given. Seen in this sample are 120,000 to 150,000 distinct CDR3 sequences; the ten most common clones hold about 0.28%. These TCRs are of unknown antigen specificity. The material sequenced was naive CXCR3+ CD8+ T cells from blood. This sample's subset: CD45RO-CCR7+CD27+CD95- naive CD8+ T cells expressing CXCR3 (TNR3+). These receptors all come from a human donor in good health. Some clones in this sample may be carry-over from other donors' samples.

CDR3 residues: CASSQFGTGDYQPQHF. This sequence joins TRBV4-1 and TRBJ1-5; TCRdb picks TRBD1, but there is no DNA to check that call. The CDR3 consists of 16 residues. Germline V gives CDR1 MGHRA, CDR2 YSYEKL.

The chain is built from TRBV9 and TRBJ2-2. This CDR3 comprises 15 residues. Germline CDR1 and CDR2: SGDLS and YYNGEE. The CDR3 is CASSVDSLGAGELFF.

The chain combines TRBV6-1 with TRBJ2-1. The CDR3 is 12 residues long. Germline CDR1 MNHNS, CDR2 SASEGT. CDR3 sequence: CASSEGATEQFF.

V gene TRBV12-3 or TRBV12-4 combines with J gene TRBJ2-1; the D call of TRBD2 rests on TCRdb alone, since no DNA is present to check it. The CDR3 totals 16 residues. The CDR3: CASSPGLAGVYNEQFF.

This chain uses TRBV6-5 with TRBJ2-5; as DNA is missing, the TRBD1 call by TCRdb cannot be tested. Germline lookup yields CDR1 MNHEY and CDR2 SVGAGI. The CDR3 spans 14 residues. CDR3 in amino acids: CASSYSGQGETQYF.

The chain employs TRBV9 and TRBJ2-5. Looked up from germline, CDR1 is SGDLS and CDR2 is YYNGEE. CDR3 length: 14 amino acids. The CDR3 spells CASSVEGYWETQYF.

This chain uses TRBV12-3 or TRBV12-4 with TRBJ1-1; TCRdb reports TRBD1, a call that lacks DNA to check it against. The CDR3 totals 19 residues. The CDR3 loop is CASSSPGPHPLTADTEAFF.

V is TRBV7-9 and J is TRBJ2-3; TCRdb indicates TRBD2, and absent DNA this call remains unverified. CDR3 length equals 14 residues. Germline CDR1 reads SEHNR; CDR2 reads FQNEAQ (reference sequence). CDR3 protein: CASSVEDRTDTQYF.

The chain couples TRBV12-3 or TRBV12-4 to TRBJ1-5; TCRdb outputs TRBD1, but without DNA this stays unchecked. There are 15 residues in the CDR3. The CDR3 here is CASSLPDRSNQPQHF.

The V gene is TRBV28, the J gene TRBJ2-1; TCRdb indicates TRBD2, and absent DNA this call remains unverified. This CDR3 contains 16 residues. The V gene's germline CDR1 is MDHEN and CDR2 SYDVKM. The CDR3 protein is CASPPGTSLTHNEQFF.

This chain joins TRBV12-3 or TRBV12-4 and TRBJ2-2; TCRdb calls TRBD1, which cannot be checked without DNA. The length of the CDR3 is 16 residues. CDR3: CASSGTTGALTGELFF.

The V and J genes are TRBV7-2 and TRBJ2-7. Germline assignment: CDR1 SGHTA and CDR2 FQGNSA. The CDR3 totals 13 residues. CDR3 sequence: CASSLPTSYEQYF.

This chain's CDR3 is CASSLDAGGNTEAFF. The chain links TRBV6-5 to TRBJ1-1; TCRdb's assignment of TRBD1 cannot be checked, as there is no DNA. The CDR3 sequence is 15 residues long. Germline V lookup: CDR1 MNHEY, CDR2 SVGAGI.

V is TRBV7-3 and J is TRBJ2-1; the TCRdb call, TRBD1, lacks DNA for checking. The germline gives CDR1 SGHTA, CDR2 FQGTGA. The CDR3 runs to 13 residues. CDR3 region: CAIRGQGYNEQFF.

The V and J genes are TRBV29-1 and TRBJ2-1; TCRdb calls TRBD2, which cannot be checked without DNA. This CDR3 contains 13 residues. Germline-derived CDR1 and CDR2 are SQVTM and ANQGSEA. The CDR3 sequence: CSALAGGYNEQFF.

The J gene is TRBJ2-6, the V gene TRBV2. This CDR3 contains 18 residues. CDR1 is SNHLY and CDR2 is FYNNEI in the germline V gene. Here the CDR3 reads CASSPEWASFSGANVLTF.

V usage is TRBV28 and J usage is TRBJ1-5; TCRdb's D gene call, TRBD1, goes unchecked for lack of DNA. CDR3 length: 14 amino acids. Germline V gene data show CDR1 as MDHEN and CDR2 as SYDVKM. The chain's CDR3 is CASSDRGDNQPQHF.

The chain combines TRBV15 with TRBJ2-7. Germline loops: CDR1 LNHNV, CDR2 YYDKDF (reference sequence). This CDR3 spans 14 amino acids. The CDR3 sequence: CATSRVLGTYEQYF.

V is TRBV7-2 and J is TRBJ2-2; the TCRdb D gene call, TRBD1, has no DNA to confirm it. Germline lookup yields CDR1 SGHTA and CDR2 FQGNSA. The CDR3 totals 15 residues. CDR3 in amino acids: CASSLYVGGSGELFF.

The J gene is TRBJ2-7, the V gene TRBV4-1; TCRdb's D call of TRBD2 is untestable without DNA. CDR1 MGHRA and CDR2 YSYEKL come from the germline V gene. The CDR3 spans 15 residues. The CDR3 is CASSHTAGVSYEQYF.

The chain uses TRBV28 and TRBJ2-5; TCRdb proposes TRBD1, but this gene call is untestable without DNA. Germline V gene data show CDR1 as MDHEN and CDR2 as SYDVKM. This CDR3 spans 15 amino acids. The CDR3 protein is CASRGGTSYQETQYF.

The genes are TRBV7-8 and TRBJ2-5; TCRdb calls TRBD2, which cannot be checked without DNA. Germline V CDR1 and CDR2: SGHVS, FQNEAQ. CDR3 length: 16 amino acids. The CDR3 reads CASSLGPLGPGETQYF.

V is TRBV25-1 and J is TRBJ2-7; TCRdb selects TRBD2, and the lack of DNA leaves this call unchecked. Germline CDR1 is MGHDK and CDR2 is SYGVNS. The CDR3 runs 15 residues. This CDR3 reads CASKSGTAVNYEQYF.

V is TRBV3-1 and J is TRBJ2-7; there is no DNA to check the TCRdb D call of TRBD2. The germline CDR1 and CDR2 sequences are LGHDT and YNNKEL (reference sequence). CDR3 length: 17 amino acids. The CDR3 spells CASSQEEGGVSSYEQYF.

The gene calls are TRBV24-1 and TRBJ2-3; TCRdb reports TRBD1, a call that lacks DNA to check it against. CDR3 length equals 14 residues. CDR1 and CDR2 (germline): KGHDR, SFDVKD. CDR3 residues: CATSDTTEPDTQYF.

This chain joins TRBV10-3 and TRBJ2-3; the TCRdb D gene call, TRBD1, has no DNA to confirm it. Germline V CDR1 and CDR2: ENHRY, SYGVKD. The CDR3 is 16 residues long. CDR3 amino acids: CAIRRDRGPSTDTQYF.

This rearrangement joins TRBV29-1 to TRBJ1-2. The V gene's germline CDR1 is SQVTM and CDR2 ANQGSEA. This CDR3 is 12 amino acids long. This chain's CDR3 is CSVGSTSYGYTF.